The rows below give T cell receptor beta chains drawn from one sample of a study of a mutant IDH1 vaccine in newly diagnosed glioma. Only in-frame clones appear in the TCRdb table, and some are missing; sequencing was by immunoSEQ multiplex PCR. Of tens of thousands of clones listed, 70% to 90% are singletons. These receptors have no identified antigens. Sequencing was performed on PBMCs, taken from a glioma patient whose treatment included an IDH1 peptide vaccine. The receptor set was obtained from a man aged 30 to 39 with glioma. Both conserved end residues are part of each CDR3. Each record gives: V gene, J gene, CDR3 protein.

>TRBV5-6|TRBJ2-6
CASSYETGRYSGANVLTF
>TRBV6-6|TRBJ1-1
CASSTGTASTEAFF
>TRBV6-5|TRBJ2-1
CASSYSTGNEQFF
>TRBV5-5|TRBJ2-1
CASSLGGLTFSDEQFF
>TRBV29-1|TRBJ2-3
CSVEVGVRADTQYF
>TRBV19|TRBJ1-4
CASTSGHGEEKLFF
>TRBV4-1|TRBJ1-4
CASSQGVSGPAREKLFF
>TRBV7-8|TRBJ2-1
CASSLAVPYNEQFF
>TRBV4-1|TRBJ2-2
CASSYWTSGGDTGELFF
>TRBV6-5|TRBJ2-5
CASSSGLATPLQYF
>TRBV7-9|TRBJ2-3
CALKAGADSDTQYF
>TRBV9|TRBJ1-1
CASSPRTGLQPEAFF
>TRBV10-1|TRBJ1-1
CASSGAPGQGNTEAFF